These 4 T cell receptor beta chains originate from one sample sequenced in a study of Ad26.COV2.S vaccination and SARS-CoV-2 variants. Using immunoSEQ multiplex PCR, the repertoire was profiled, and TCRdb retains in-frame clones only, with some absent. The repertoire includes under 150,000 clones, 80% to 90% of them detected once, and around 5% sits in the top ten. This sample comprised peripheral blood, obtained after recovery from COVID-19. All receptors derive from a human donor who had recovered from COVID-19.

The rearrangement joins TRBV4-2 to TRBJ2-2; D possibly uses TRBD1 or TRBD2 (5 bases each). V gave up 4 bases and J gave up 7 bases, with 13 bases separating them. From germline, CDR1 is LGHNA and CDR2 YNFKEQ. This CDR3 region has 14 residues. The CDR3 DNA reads TGTGCCAGCAGCCGGGAGACAGTCGTCGGGGAGCTGTTTTTT. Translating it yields CASSRETVVGELFF.

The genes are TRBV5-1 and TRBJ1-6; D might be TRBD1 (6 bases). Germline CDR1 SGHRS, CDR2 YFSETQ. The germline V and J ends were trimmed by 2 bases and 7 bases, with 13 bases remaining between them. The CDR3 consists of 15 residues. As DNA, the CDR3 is TGCGCCAGCAGCTTAAACAGGGCCCTAAATTCACCCCTCCACTTT. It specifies CASSLNRALNSPLHF.

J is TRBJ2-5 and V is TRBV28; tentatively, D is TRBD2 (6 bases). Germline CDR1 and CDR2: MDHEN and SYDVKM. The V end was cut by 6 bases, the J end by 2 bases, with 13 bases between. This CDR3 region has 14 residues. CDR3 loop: CASRNRGLQETQYF. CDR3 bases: TGTGCCAGCAGAAACCGGGGACTGCAAGAGACCCAGTACTTC.

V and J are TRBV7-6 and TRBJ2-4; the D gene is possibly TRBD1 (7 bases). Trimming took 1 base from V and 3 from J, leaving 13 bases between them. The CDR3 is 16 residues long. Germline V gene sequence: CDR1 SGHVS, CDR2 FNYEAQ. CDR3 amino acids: CASSLGRQGGKNIQYF. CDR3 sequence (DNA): TGTGCCAGCAGCTTAGGGAGGCAGGGGGGCAAAAACATTCAGTACTTC.